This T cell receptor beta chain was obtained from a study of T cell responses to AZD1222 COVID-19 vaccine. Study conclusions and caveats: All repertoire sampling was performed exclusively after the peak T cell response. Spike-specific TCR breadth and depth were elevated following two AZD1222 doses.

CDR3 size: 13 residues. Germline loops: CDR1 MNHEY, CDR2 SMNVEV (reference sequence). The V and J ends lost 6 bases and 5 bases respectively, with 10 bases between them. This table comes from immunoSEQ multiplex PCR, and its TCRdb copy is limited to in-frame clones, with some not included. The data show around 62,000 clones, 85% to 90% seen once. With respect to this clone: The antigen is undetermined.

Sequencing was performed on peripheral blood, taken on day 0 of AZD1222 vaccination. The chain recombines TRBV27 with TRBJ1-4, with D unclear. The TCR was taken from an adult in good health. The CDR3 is CASSVGGNEKLFF. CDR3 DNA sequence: TGTGCCAGCAGCGTCGGCGGCAATGAAAAACTGTTTTTT.